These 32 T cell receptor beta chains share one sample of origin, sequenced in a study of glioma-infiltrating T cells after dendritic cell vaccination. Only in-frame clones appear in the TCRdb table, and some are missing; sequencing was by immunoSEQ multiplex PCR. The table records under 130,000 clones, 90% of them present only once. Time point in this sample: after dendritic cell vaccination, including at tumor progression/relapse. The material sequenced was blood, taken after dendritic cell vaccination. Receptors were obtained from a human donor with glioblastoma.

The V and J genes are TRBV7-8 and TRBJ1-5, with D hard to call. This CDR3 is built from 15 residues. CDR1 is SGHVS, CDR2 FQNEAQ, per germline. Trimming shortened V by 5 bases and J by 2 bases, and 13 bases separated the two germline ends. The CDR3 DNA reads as TGTGCCAGCAGCCGAAGTCAGGCCCGCAATCAGCCCCAGCATTTT. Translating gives CASSRSQARNQPQHF.

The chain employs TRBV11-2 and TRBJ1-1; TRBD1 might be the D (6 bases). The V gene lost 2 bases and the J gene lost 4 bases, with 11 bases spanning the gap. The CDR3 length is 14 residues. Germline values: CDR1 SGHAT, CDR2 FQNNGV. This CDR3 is CASSLPGGGTEAFF. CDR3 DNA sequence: TGTGCCAGCAGCTTACCTGGGGGCGGCACTGAAGCTTTCTTT.

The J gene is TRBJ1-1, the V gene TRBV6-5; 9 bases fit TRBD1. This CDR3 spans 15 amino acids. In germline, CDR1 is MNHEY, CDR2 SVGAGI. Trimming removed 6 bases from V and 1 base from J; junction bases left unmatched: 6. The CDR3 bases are TGTGCCAGCAGCAGGGACAGGGATAAGAACACTGAAGCTTTCTTT. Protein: CASSRDRDKNTEAFF.

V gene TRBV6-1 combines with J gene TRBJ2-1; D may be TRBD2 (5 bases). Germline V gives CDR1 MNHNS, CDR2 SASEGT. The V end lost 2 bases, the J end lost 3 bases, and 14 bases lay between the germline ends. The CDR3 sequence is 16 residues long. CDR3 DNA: TGTGCCAGCAGTGAACCTTGGACTGGGAGCTACAATGAGCAGTTCTTC. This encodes CASSEPWTGSYNEQFF.

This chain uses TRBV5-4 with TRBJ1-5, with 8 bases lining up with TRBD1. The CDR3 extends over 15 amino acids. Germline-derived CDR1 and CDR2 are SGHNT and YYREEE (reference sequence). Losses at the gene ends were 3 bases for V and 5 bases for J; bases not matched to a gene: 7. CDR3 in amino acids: CASSWQGAGDQPQHF. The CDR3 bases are TGTGCCAGCAGCTGGCAGGGGGCCGGTGATCAGCCCCAGCATTTT.

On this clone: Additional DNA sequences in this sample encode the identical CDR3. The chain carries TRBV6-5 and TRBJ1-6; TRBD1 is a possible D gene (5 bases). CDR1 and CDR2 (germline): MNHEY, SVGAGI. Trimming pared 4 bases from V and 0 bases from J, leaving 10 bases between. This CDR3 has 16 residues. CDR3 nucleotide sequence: TGTGCCAGCAGTTGGTCTGGGGCCTCCTATAATTCACCCCTCCACTTT. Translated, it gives CASSWSGASYNSPLHF.

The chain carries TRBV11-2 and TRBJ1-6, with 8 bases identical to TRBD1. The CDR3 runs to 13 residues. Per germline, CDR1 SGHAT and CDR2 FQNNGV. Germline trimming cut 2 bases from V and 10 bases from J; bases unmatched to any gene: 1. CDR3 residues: CASSLWTGSPLHF. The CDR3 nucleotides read TGTGCCAGCAGCTTATGGACAGGGTCACCCCTCCACTTT.

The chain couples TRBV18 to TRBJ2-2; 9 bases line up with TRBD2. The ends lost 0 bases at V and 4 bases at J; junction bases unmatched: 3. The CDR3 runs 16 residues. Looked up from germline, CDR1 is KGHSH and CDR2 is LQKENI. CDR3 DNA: TGTGCCAGCTCACCACCGAGACTAGCGGTCACCGGGGAGCTGTTTTTT. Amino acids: CASSPPRLAVTGELFF.

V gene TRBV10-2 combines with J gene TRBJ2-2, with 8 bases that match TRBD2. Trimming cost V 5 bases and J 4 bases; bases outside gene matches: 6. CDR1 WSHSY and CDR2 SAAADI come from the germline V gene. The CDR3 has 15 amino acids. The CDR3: CASSYSGAFTGELFF. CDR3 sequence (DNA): TGCGCCAGCAGTTATAGCGGGGCCTTCACCGGGGAGCTGTTTTTT.

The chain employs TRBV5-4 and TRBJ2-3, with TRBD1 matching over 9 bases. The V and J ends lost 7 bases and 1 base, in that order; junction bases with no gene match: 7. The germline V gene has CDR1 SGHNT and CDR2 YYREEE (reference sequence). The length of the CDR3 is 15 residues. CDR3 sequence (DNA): TGTGCCAGCTTCCCCCGGGACAGGGGCACAGATACGCAGTATTTT. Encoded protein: CASFPRDRGTDTQYF.

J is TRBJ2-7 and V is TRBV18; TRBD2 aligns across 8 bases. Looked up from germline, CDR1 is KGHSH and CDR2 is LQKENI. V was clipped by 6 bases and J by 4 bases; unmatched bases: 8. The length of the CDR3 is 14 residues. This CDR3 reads CASSPKRESYEQYF. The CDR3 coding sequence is TGTGCCAGCTCCCCGAAGCGGGAGTCTTACGAGCAGTACTTC.

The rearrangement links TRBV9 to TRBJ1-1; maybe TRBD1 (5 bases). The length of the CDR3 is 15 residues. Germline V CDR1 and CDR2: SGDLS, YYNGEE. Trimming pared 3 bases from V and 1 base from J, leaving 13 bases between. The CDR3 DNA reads TGTGCCAGCAGCGCGGCGGGGCAGCAGAACACTGAAGCTTTCTTT. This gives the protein CASSAAGQQNTEAFF.

The CDR3 bases are TGTGCCAGCAGTTTAGGGGCCTTCTCTGGAAACACCATATATTTT. It codes for CASSLGAFSGNTIYF. This chain links TRBV6-1 with TRBJ1-3; D is perhaps TRBD1 (5 bases). Germline V gene data show CDR1 as MNHNS and CDR2 as SASEGT. V was clipped by 5 bases and J by 0 bases, with 11 bases between them. The CDR3 extends over 15 amino acids.

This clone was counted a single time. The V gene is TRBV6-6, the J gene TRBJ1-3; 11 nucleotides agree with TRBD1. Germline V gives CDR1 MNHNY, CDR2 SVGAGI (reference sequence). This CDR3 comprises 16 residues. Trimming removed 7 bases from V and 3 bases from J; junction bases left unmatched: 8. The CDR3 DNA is TGTGCCAGCACTTCCTGGACAGGGGGCAATGGAAACACCATATATTTT. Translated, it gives CASTSWTGGNGNTIYF.

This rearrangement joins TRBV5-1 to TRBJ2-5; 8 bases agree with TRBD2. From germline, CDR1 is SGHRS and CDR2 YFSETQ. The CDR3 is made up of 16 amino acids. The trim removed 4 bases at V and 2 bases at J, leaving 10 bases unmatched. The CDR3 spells CASSLGLEMWQETQYF. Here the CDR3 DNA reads TGCGCCAGCAGCCTGGGACTAGAAATGTGGCAAGAGACCCAGTACTTC. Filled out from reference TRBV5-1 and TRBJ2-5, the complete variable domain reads KAGVTQTPRYLIKTRGQQVTLSCSPISGHRSVSWYQQTPGQGLQFLFEYFSETQRNKGNFPGRFSGRQFSNSRSEMNVSTLELGDSALYLCASSLGLEMWQETQYFGPGTRLLVL.

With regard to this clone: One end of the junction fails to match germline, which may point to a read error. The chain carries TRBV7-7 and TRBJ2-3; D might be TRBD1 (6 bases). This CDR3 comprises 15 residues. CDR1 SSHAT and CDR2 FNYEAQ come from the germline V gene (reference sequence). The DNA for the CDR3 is TGTGCTAGCAGCTTAGGGGCAGGGGACACAGATACGCAGTATTTT. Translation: CASSLGAGDTDTQYF.

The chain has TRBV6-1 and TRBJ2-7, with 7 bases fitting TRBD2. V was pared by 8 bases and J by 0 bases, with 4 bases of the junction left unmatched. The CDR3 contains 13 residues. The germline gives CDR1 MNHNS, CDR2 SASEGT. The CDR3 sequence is CASCRDYSYEQYF. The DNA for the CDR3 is TGTGCCAGCTGTAGGGACTACTCCTACGAGCAGTACTTC.

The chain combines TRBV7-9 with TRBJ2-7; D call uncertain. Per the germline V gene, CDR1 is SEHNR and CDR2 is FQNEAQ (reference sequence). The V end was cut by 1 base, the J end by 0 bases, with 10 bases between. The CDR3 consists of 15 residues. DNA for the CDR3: TGTGCCAGCAGCTTAGTTGGAGTGAGCTCCTACGAGCAGTACTTC. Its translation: CASSLVGVSSYEQYF.

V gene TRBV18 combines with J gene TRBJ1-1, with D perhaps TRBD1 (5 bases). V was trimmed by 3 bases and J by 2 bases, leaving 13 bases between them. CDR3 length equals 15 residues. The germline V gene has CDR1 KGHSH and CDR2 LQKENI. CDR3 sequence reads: CASSPPWGPNTEAFF. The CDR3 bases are TGTGCCAGCTCACCTCCGTGGGGCCCTAACACTGAAGCTTTCTTT.

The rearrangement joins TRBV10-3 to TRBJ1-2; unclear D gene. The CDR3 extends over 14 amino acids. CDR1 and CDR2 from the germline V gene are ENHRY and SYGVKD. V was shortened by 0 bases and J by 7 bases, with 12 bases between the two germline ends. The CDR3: CAISESEGGSGYTF. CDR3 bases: TGTGCCATCAGTGAGTCGGAGGGCGGGTCTGGCTACACCTTC.

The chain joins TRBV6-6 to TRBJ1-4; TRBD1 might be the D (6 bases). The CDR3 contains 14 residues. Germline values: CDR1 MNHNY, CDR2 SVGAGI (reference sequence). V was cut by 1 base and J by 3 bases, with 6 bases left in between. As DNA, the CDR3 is TGTGCCAGCAGTTACTGGACAGCTAATGAAAAACTGTTTTTT. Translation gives CASSYWTANEKLFF.

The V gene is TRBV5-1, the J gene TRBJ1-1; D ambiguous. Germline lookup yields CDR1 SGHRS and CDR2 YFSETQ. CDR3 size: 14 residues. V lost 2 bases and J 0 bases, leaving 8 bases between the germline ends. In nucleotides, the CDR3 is TGCGCCAGCAGCTTAACGTACTTGAACACTGAAGCTTTCTTT. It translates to CASSLTYLNTEAFF.

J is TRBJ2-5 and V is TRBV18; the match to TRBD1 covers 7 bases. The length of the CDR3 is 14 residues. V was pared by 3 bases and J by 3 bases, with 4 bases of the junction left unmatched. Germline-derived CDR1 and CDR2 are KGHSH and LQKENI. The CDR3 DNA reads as TGTGCCAGCTCACCGTCGGGACAGAAAGAGACCCAGTACTTC. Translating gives CASSPSGQKETQYF.

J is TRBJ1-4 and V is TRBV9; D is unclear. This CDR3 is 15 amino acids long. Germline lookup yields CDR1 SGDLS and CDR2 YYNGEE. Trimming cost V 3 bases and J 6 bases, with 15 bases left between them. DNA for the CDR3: TGTGCCAGCAGCGAACACGGTGGGCGGGATGAAAAACTGTTTTTT. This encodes CASSEHGGRDEKLFF.

CDR3 amino acids: CASSAVANRGTGELFF. CDR3 sequence (DNA): TGCGCCAGCAGCGCGGTCGCAAACAGGGGGACCGGGGAGCTGTTTTTT. The chain joins TRBV5-1 to TRBJ2-2; 8 positions match TRBD1. The trim removed 4 bases at V and 5 bases at J, leaving 10 bases unmatched. There are 16 residues in the CDR3. The germline gives CDR1 SGHRS, CDR2 YFSETQ. Full variable domain (missing parts from reference TRBV5-1 and TRBJ2-2): KAGVTQTPRYLIKTRGQQVTLSCSPISGHRSVSWYQQTPGQGLQFLFEYFSETQRNKGNFPGRFSGRQFSNSRSEMNVSTLELGDSALYLCASSAVANRGTGELFFGEGSRLTVL.

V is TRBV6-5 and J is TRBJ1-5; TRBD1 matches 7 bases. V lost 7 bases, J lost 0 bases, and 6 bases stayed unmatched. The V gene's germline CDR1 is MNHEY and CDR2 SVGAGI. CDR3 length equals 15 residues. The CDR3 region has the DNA TGTGCCAGCAAAACAGGGGTTAGTAGCAATCAGCCCCAGCATTTT. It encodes CASKTGVSSNQPQHF.

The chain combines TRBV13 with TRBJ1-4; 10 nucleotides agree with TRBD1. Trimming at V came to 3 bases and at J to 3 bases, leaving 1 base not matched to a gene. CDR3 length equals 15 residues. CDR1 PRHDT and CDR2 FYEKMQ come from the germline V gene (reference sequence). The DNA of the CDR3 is TGTGCCAGCAGCTTCGGGACAGGGGCTAATGAAAAACTGTTTTTT. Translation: CASSFGTGANEKLFF.

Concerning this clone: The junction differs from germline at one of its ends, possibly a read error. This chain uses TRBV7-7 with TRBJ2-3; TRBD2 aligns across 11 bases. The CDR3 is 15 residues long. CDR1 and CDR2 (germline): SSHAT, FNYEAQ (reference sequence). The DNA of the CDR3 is TGTGCTAGCAGCTTAGGGACTAGCGGTTCAGATACGCAGTATTTT. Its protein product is CASSLGTSGSDTQYF.

The CDR3 DNA reads as TGTGCCAGCACTCAGACTGCGGAATCTGGAAACACCATATATTTT. Translating gives CASTQTAESGNTIYF. J is TRBJ1-3 and V is TRBV6-6; D is undetermined. The CDR3 has 15 amino acids. The V end was cut by 7 bases, the J end by 1 base, with 14 bases between. Germline CDR1 reads MNHNY; CDR2 reads SVGAGI (reference sequence).

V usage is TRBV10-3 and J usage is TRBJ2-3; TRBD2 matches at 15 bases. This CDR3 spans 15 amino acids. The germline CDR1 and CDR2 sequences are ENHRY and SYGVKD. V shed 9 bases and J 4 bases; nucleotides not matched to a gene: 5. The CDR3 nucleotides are TGTGCCATGGGGACTAGCGGGGGGTCGGCAGATACGCAGTATTTT. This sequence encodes CAMGTSGGSADTQYF.

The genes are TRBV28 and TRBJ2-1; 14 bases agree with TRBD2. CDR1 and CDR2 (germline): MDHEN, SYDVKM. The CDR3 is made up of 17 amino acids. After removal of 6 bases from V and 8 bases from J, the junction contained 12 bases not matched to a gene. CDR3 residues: CASSESWTSGRTHEQFF. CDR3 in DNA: TGTGCCAGCAGCGAGTCCTGGACTAGCGGGAGGACTCATGAGCAGTTCTTC.

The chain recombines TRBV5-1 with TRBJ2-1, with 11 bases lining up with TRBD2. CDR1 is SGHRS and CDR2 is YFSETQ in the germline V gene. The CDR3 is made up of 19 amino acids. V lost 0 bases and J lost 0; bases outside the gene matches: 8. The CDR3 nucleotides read TGCGCCAGCAGCTTGGCTAGCGGGGGGCCATTACGCTCCTACAATGAGCAGTTCTTC. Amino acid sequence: CASSLASGGPLRSYNEQFF.